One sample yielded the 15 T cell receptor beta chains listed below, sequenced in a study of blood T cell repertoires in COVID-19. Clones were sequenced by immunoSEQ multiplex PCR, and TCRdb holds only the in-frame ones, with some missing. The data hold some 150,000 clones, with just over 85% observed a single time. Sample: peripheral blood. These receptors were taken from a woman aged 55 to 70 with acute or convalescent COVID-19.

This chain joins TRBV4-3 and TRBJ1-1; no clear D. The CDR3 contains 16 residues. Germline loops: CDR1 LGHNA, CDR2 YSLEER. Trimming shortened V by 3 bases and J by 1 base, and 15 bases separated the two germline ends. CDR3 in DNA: TGCGCCAGCAGCCATCCCCCTAGTGGCGGGAACACTGAAGCTTTCTTT. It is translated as CASSHPPSGGNTEAFF.

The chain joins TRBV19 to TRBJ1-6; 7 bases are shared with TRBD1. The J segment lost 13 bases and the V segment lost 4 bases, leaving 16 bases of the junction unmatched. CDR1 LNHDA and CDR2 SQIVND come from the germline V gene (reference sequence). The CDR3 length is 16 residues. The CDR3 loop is CASSNRQGQGEFPLHF. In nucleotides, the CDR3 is TGTGCCAGTAGTAACCGACAGGGCCAGGGAGAATTCCCCCTCCACTTT.

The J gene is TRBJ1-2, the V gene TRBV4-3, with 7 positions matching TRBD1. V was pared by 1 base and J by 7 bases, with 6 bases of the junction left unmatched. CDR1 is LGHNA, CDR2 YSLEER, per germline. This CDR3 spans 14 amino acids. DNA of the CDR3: TGCGCCAGCAGCCAAGGCAGGGGGATTAGTGGCTACACCTTC. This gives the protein CASSQGRGISGYTF.

The CDR3 region is CASSLSGQSHQPQHF. CDR3 coding DNA: TGTGCCAGCAGTTTAAGCGGACAGAGTCATCAGCCCCAGCATTTT. V and J are TRBV27 and TRBJ1-5, with D tentatively TRBD1 (6 bases). Trimming removed 2 bases from V and 5 bases from J, with 13 bases in between. Germline assignment: CDR1 MNHEY and CDR2 SMNVEV (reference sequence). This CDR3 is 15 amino acids long.

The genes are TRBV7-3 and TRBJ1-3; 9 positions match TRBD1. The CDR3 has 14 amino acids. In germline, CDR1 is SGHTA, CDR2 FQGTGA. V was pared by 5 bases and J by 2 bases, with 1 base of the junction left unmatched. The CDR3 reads CASSRQGAGNTIYF. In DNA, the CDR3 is TGTGCCAGCAGCAGACAGGGGGCTGGAAACACCATATATTTT.

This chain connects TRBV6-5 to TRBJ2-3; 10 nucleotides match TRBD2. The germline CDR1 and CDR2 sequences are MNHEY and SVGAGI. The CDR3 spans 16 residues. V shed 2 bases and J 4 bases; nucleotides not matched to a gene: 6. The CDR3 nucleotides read TGTGCCAGCAGTTACGTGATAGCGGGGGGAGCAGATACGCAGTATTTT. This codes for CASSYVIAGGADTQYF.

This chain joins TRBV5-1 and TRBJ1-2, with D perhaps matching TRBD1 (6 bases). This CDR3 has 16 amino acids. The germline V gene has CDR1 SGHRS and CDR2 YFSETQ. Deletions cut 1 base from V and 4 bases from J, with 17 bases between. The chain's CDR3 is CASSLTSGVRFYGYTF. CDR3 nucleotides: TGCGCCAGCAGCTTGACCTCAGGGGTGCGTTTCTATGGCTACACCTTC.

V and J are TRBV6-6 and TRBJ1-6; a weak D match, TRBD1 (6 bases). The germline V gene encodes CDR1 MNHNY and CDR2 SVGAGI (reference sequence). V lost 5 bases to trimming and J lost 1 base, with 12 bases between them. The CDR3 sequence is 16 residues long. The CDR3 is CASSHLQGSYNSPLHF. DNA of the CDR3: TGTGCCAGCAGTCACCTCCAGGGGTCCTATAATTCACCCCTCCACTTT.

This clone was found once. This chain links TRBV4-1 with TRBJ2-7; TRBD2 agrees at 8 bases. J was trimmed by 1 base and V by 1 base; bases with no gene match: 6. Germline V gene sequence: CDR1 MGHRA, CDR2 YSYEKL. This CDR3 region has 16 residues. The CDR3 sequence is CASSQAGLGFSYEQYF. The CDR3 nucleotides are TGCGCCAGCAGCCAAGCGGGACTAGGATTTTCCTACGAGCAGTACTTC.

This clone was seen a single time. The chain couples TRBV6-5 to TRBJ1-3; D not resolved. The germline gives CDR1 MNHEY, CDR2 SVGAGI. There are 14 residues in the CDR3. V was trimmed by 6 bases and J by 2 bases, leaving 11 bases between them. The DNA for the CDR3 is TGTGCCAGCAGGCCGGGGTCTACTGGAAACACCATATATTTT. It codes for CASRPGSTGNTIYF.

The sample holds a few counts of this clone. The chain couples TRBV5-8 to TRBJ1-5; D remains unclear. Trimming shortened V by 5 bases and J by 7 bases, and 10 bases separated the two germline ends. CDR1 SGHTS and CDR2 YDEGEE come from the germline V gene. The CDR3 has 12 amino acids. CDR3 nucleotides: TGTGCCAGCAGTGAGGGTAACCAGCCCCAGCATTTT. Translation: CASSEGNQPQHF.

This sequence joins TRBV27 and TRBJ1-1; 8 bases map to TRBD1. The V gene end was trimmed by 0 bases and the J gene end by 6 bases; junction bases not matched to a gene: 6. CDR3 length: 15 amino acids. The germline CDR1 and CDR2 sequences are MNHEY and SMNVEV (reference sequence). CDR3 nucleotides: TGTGCCAGCAGTTTATCTTCACAGGGGGTATCTGAAGCTTTCTTT. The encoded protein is CASSLSSQGVSEAFF.

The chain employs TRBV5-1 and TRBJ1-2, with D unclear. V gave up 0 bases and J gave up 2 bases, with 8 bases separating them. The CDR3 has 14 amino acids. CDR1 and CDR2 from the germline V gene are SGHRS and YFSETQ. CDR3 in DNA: TGCGCCAGCAGCTTGGCTGACAAGAACTATGGCTACACCTTC. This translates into CASSLADKNYGYTF.

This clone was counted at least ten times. The CDR3 reads CASRSTGIAYGYTF. Here the CDR3 DNA reads TGTGCCAGCAGGTCGACAGGGATAGCCTATGGCTACACCTTC. This chain joins TRBV3-1 (or the pseudogene TRBV3-2) and TRBJ1-2; 7 bases align to TRBD1. The CDR3 length is 14 residues. Germline V lookup: CDR1 LGHDT, CDR2 YNNKEL (reference sequence). With 6 bases clipped from V and 4 bases from J, the junction kept 8 bases outside the gene matches.

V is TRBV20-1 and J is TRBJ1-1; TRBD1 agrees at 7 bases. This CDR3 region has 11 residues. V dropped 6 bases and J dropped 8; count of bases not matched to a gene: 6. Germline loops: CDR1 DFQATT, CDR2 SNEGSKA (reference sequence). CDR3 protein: CSAETGDEAFF. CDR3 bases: TGCAGTGCAGAAACAGGGGACGAAGCTTTCTTT.